Given below is one T cell receptor beta chain in context. The antigen is unknown. One end of the junction fails to match germline, which may point to a read error. Primers included in the PCR were 60 Vbeta and 13 Jbeta primers. The data were produced by immunoSEQ multiplex PCR, yet TCRdb's version contains in-frame clones alone and is incomplete. The table lists under 250,000 clones, 70% to 90% of them singletons. The data stem from a study of cytomegalovirus exposure and HLA in healthy donors. Study results and limitations: TCR beta V- and J-gene trimming was later associated with a missense DCLRE1C variant. V segments that were indistinguishable, TRBV6-2 and TRBV6-3 among them, were omitted from analysis.

Germline loops: CDR1 SEHNR, CDR2 FQNEAQ (reference sequence). The CDR3 extends over 16 amino acids. This chain connects TRBV7-9 to TRBJ1-5; TRBD1 matches at 7 bases. Sequencing input: PBMCs. The receptor comes from a girl aged 2 to 9 in good health and CMV-seronegative. Here the CDR3 reads CSSSLAVGQDNQPQHF. CDR3 DNA: TGTTCCAGCAGCTTAGCCGTTGGACAGGACAATCAGCCCCAGCATTTT. The full variable domain, in which reference TRBV7-9 and TRBJ1-5 provide the parts outside the CDR3, is DTGVSQNPRHKITKRGQNVTFRCDPISEHNRLYWYRQTLGQGPEFLTYFQNEAQLEKSRLLSDRFSAERPKGSFSTLEIQRTEQGDSAMYLCSSSLAVGQDNQPQHFGDGTRLSIL.